This T cell receptor (beta chain) was profiled in a study of breast tumors, draining lymph nodes, adjacent tissues. One entry per CDR3 protein results from TCRdb running MiXCR on the multiplex PCR reads. This table holds more than 200,000 distinct CDR3 sequences, 32% found once. Breast cancer patients provided tissue from their axillary draining lymph nodes. This TCR was recovered from a female donor with breast cancer. Some clones in this sample may be carry-over from other donors' samples. The sequenced sample consisted of axillary lymph node tissue.

This chain's CDR3 is CASPSSPRGRLTEAFF. The CDR3 coding sequence is TGTGCCAGCCCTTCTTCACCCAGGGGGCGGCTAACTGAAGCTTTCTTT. The rearrangement uses TRBV28 and TRBJ1-1; the match to TRBD1 covers 8 bases. Germline lookup yields CDR1 MDHEN and CDR2 SYDVKM. Unmatched junction bases numbered 16, after V lost 8 bases and J lost 5 bases. The CDR3 is 16 residues long.